Listed here is a single T cell receptor beta chain. This entry is derived from a study of neoadjuvant anti-PD-1 for oral cavity cancer. Here immunoSEQ multiplex PCR was the method, and the copy in TCRdb shows in-frame clones only, minus some. This table holds roughly 14,000 clones, roughly 70% found once. V lost 5 bases and J 6 bases, leaving 15 bases between the germline ends. The V gene's germline CDR1 is SGHAT and CDR2 FQNNGV. This CDR3 is 14 amino acids long. Source: PBMCs, taken before nivolumab (anti-PD-1) treatment. This chain connects TRBV11-2 to TRBJ2-3; D is undetermined. The clonotype originates from a person between 40 and 79 years old with oral cavity squamous cell carcinoma. The CDR3 DNA reads as TGTGCCAGCAGCCTTGGGTGGTTCGAGGATACGCAGTATTTT. Amino acid sequence: CASSLGWFEDTQYF.